A selection of T cell receptor beta chains follows, all from one sample in a study of CD8 T cells in Susac syndrome. TCRdb used MiXCR to reprocess the immunoSEQ multiplex PCR reads, holding one entry per CDR3 protein. In the table there are about 300,000 distinct CDR3 sequences, 85% of which are singletons. Sequencing was performed on CD8+ T cells from PBMCs. These receptors were taken from a human donor with multiple sclerosis. Each CDR3 is given with its conserved first and last residue. D genes are given only for firm matches. The listing skips clone size in some rows; elsewhere it reads once, few, many or a size class.

clone size | J gene | D gene | V gene | CDR3 protein | CDR3 DNA
once | TRBJ2-7 | - | TRBV27 | CASSPDLETYEQYF | TGTGCCAGCAGTCCCGACCTAGAAACCTACGAGCAGTACTTC
few | TRBJ2-7 | TRBD2 | TRBV10-3 | CAISVAGATYEQYF | TGTGCCATCAGTGTAGCGGGTGCGACCTACGAGCAGTACTTC
- | TRBJ2-5 | TRBD2 | TRBV2 | CASSDPASGRETQYF | TGTGCCAGCAGTGATCCGGCTAGCGGGAGAGAGACCCAGTACTTC
once | TRBJ2-1 | TRBD2 | TRBV25-1 | CASRASGNNEQFF | TGTGCCAGCAGAGCTAGCGGGAACAATGAGCAGTTCTTC
- | TRBJ2-1 | TRBD2 | TRBV29-1 | CSVEGLAGHNEQFF | TGCAGCGTTGAGGGCCTAGCGGGTCACAATGAGCAGTTCTTC
- | TRBJ2-7 | TRBD2 | TRBV14 | CASSWTSGEHSYEQYF | TGTGCCAGCAGTTGGACTAGCGGGGAACACTCCTACGAGCAGTACTTC
- | TRBJ2-7 | TRBD1 | TRBV20-1 | CSARDFVRDSVFDEQYF | TGCAGTGCTAGAGATTTCGTAAGGGACAGCGTTTTTGACGAGCAGTACTTC
- | TRBJ2-1 | TRBD2 | TRBV7-8 | CASSAGLAVLNEQFF | TGTGCCAGCAGCGCAGGACTAGCGGTTCTCAATGAGCAGTTCTTC
once | TRBJ1-2 | - | TRBV13 | CASSSRDGYGYTF | TGTGCCAGCAGCTCCCGGGACGGATATGGCTACACCTTC
- | TRBJ1-4 | - | TRBV30 | CAWSENDVKLFF | TGTGCCTGGAGTGAAAACGACGTCAAACTGTTTTTT
- | TRBJ2-1 | TRBD2 | TRBV5-1 | CASTASGAYNEQFF | TGCGCCAGCACGGCTAGCGGAGCCTACAATGAGCAGTTCTTC
- | TRBJ2-3 | - | TRBV20-1 | CSARQGSLTDTQYF | TGCAGTGCTAGGCAGGGGTCCCTCACAGATACGCAGTATTTT
- | TRBJ1-1 | - | TRBV6-2/TRBV6-3 | CASSTTVMNTEAFF | TGTGCCAGCAGTACGACTGTGATGAACACTGAAGCTTTCTTT
- | TRBJ2-3 | TRBD2 | TRBV4-3 | CASSEGLAGYTDTQYF | TGCGCCAGCAGCGAAGGGCTAGCGGGATACACAGATACGCAGTATTTT
once | TRBJ2-7 | TRBD1 | TRBV30 | CAWSVQGVIYEQYF | TGTGCCTGGAGTGTACAGGGGGTCATCTACGAGCAGTACTTC
once | TRBJ2-7 | TRBD1 | TRBV2 | CASEPGQGIYEQYF | TGTGCCAGCGAACCGGGACAGGGGATCTACGAGCAGTACTTC
- | TRBJ2-3 | - | TRBV7-8 | CASGGNRQGTITDTQYF | TGTGCCAGCGGAGGTAATAGACAGGGGACTATCACAGATACGCAGTATTTT
- | TRBJ1-5 | - | TRBV20-1 | CSARESRIEYQPQHF | TGCAGTGCTAGAGAGTCGAGGATAGAGTATCAGCCCCAGCATTTT
once | TRBJ2-2 | - | TRBV4-1 | CASTTDGEDTGELFF | TGCGCCAGCACCACGGATGGCGAGGATACCGGGGAGCTGTTTTTT
- | TRBJ2-6 | - | TRBV6-5 | CASSYDSSGANVLTF | TGTGCCAGCAGTTACGACTCCTCTGGGGCCAACGTCCTGACTTTC
- | TRBJ2-7 | - | TRBV15 | CATSRDWGYEQYF | TGTGCCACCAGCAGAGATTGGGGCTACGAGCAGTACTTC
- | TRBJ2-1 | - | TRBV4-2 | CASSQGAYLNEQFF | TGTGCCAGCAGCCAAGGGGCCTACCTCAATGAGCAGTTCTTC
- | TRBJ2-1 | TRBD2 | TRBV18 | CASSPSGRGPYNEQFF | TGTGCCAGCTCGCCTAGCGGGAGAGGACCCTACAATGAGCAGTTCTTC
- | TRBJ1-2 | TRBD1 | TRBV6-5 | CASSWGTASNYGYTF | TGTGCCAGCAGTTGGGGGACAGCCTCAAACTATGGCTACACCTTC
- | TRBJ2-1 | TRBD2 | TRBV15 | CATSSRFSLGLAGVEQFF | TGTGCCACCAGCAGTAGGTTCAGCTTGGGACTAGCGGGAGTTGAGCAGTTCTTC
- | TRBJ2-1 | TRBD1 | TRBV7-6 | CASSLYITGDSYNEQFF | TGTGCCAGCAGCCTCTACATTACAGGGGATTCCTACAATGAGCAGTTCTTC
- | TRBJ1-2 | - | TRBV7-2 | CASSLGAPNYGYTF | TGTGCCAGCAGCTTAGGGGCACCGAACTATGGCTACACCTTC
once | TRBJ2-1 | - | TRBV7-9 | CASSSYFRDLNEQFF | TGTGCCAGCAGCTCCTATTTCCGGGACCTCAATGAGCAGTTCTTC
- | TRBJ1-1 | - | TRBV12-3/TRBV12-4 | CATGVGLVKAFF | TGTGCCACCGGGGTGGGCCTCGTTAAAGCTTTCTTT
- | TRBJ2-7 | - | TRBV19 | CASSLQGFAYEQYF | TGTGCCAGTAGCTTACAGGGTTTCGCCTACGAGCAGTACTTC
- | TRBJ1-1 | - | TRBV10-2 | CASSEEGITEAFF | TGCGCCAGCAGTGAAGAGGGGATCACTGAAGCTTTCTTT
- | TRBJ2-3 | - | TRBV7-9 | CASSLDSHTDTQYF | TGTGCCAGCAGCTTAGACAGCCACACAGATACGCAGTATTTT
- | TRBJ1-2 | - | TRBV7-9 | CASSLGSQGPGYTF | TGTGCCAGCAGCTTAGGATCCCAGGGTCCTGGCTACACCTTC
- | TRBJ2-7 | - | TRBV28 | CASSVGQGNFEQYF | TGTGCCAGTAGTGTGGGGCAGGGTAATTTCGAGCAGTACTTC
- | TRBJ1-4 | - | TRBV4-3 | CASSQDRNEKLFF | TGCGCCAGCAGCCAAGACAGAAATGAAAAACTGTTTTTT
once | TRBJ1-1 | TRBD1 | TRBV19 | CASSMYDRGTPEAFF | TGTGCCAGTAGTATGTACGACAGGGGTACCCCTGAAGCTTTCTTT
- | TRBJ1-2 | TRBD1 | TRBV16 | CASSLRTGGYGYTF | TGTGCCAGCAGCCTAAGGACAGGAGGCTATGGCTACACCTTC
- | TRBJ2-4 | - | TRBV6-2/TRBV6-3 | CASSNPPLKTKNIQYF | TGTGCCAGCAGTAACCCACCTCTGAAAACCAAAAACATTCAGTACTTC
- | TRBJ2-3 | TRBD2 | TRBV7-9 | CASSLSSGRAKDTQYF | TGTGCCAGCAGCCTAAGTAGCGGGAGGGCAAAAGATACGCAGTATTTT
- | TRBJ1-1 | - | TRBV18 | CASSPPSRTEAFF | TGTGCCAGCTCACCACCATCCCGGACTGAAGCTTTCTTT
- | TRBJ1-2 | TRBD1 | TRBV12-3/TRBV12-4 | CASTQVADRSYGYTF | TGTGCCAGCACCCAGGTGGCGGACAGGTCGTATGGCTACACCTTC
once | TRBJ1-4 | - | TRBV4-2 | CASSQEGLEKLFF | TGTGCCAGCAGCCAAGAGGGGCTCGAAAAACTGTTTTTT
few | TRBJ2-5 | TRBD1 | TRBV27 | CASSLGDSQETQYF | TGTGCCAGCAGTTTAGGGGACAGCCAAGAGACCCAGTACTTC
- | TRBJ2-7 | - | TRBV7-3 | CASSLYPPPDEQYF | TGTGCCAGCAGCTTATATCCCCCCCCGGACGAGCAGTACTTC
- | TRBJ1-3 | - | TRBV27 | CASSPSSGNTIYF | TGTGCCAGCAGCCCAAGCTCTGGAAACACCATATATTTT
- | TRBJ1-1 | - | TRBV9 | CASSVVPHPGTEAFF | TGTGCCAGCAGCGTAGTCCCCCACCCGGGCACTGAAGCTTTCTTT
- | TRBJ2-2 | - | TRBV9 | CASSVTVNTGELFF | TGTGCCAGCAGCGTGACAGTGAACACCGGGGAGCTGTTTTTT
- | TRBJ1-1 | - | TRBV5-6 | CASSFGDGRAEAFF | TGTGCCAGCAGCTTTGGGGACGGAAGAGCTGAAGCTTTCTTT
- | TRBJ2-4 | - | TRBV28 | CASNRGFGGENIQYF | TGTGCCAGCAACCGAGGGTTCGGGGGAGAAAACATTCAGTACTTC
- | TRBJ2-3 | - | TRBV13 | CASSPLVGPVGDTQYF | TGTGCCAGCAGCCCCCTTGTGGGTCCAGTGGGAGATACGCAGTATTTT
- | TRBJ2-1 | - | TRBV20-1 | CSAPEDHNDNEQFF | TGCAGTGCGCCCGAGGACCATAACGACAATGAGCAGTTCTTC
- | TRBJ2-1 | - | TRBV4-2 | CASIQDRVSYNEQFF | TGTGCCAGCATCCAAGATCGGGTCTCCTACAATGAGCAGTTCTTC